Below are 9 T cell receptor beta chains sequenced from a single sample in a study of blood T cell repertoires in COVID-19. The table came from immunoSEQ multiplex PCR; TCRdb's copy has only in-frame clones and leaves some out. Counted here are about 440,000 clones, around 90% occurring once; the ten biggest clones make up about 2%. Sequencing input: PBMCs or T cells enriched from blood (not recorded which). Receptors originate from a woman between 18 and 29 years old with acute COVID-19.

This chain joins TRBV28 and TRBJ1-2; 7 nucleotides agree with TRBD1. The CDR3 loop spans 13 amino acids. Germline CDR1 is MDHEN and CDR2 is SYDVKM. With 6 bases clipped from V and 8 bases from J, the junction kept 9 bases outside the gene matches. CDR3 DNA: TGTGCCAGCAGCCCGGACAGGCGTCTAGGCTACACCTTC. This translates into CASSPDRRLGYTF.

The genes are TRBV10-3 and TRBJ1-2; perhaps TRBD1 as D (5 bases). CDR1 ENHRY and CDR2 SYGVKD come from the germline V gene. This CDR3 is 14 amino acids long. V gave up 10 bases and J gave up 3 bases, with 18 bases separating them. DNA for the CDR3: TGTGCCACCCTCGGCAGGGTTCTAGACTATGGCTACACCTTC. Translation: CATLGRVLDYGYTF.

On this clone itself: Since a much larger clone is just one base distant, this may be a read error. This chain joins TRBV5-6 and TRBJ2-1; 7 bases agree with TRBD1. The length of the CDR3 is 14 residues. V gave up 5 bases and J gave up 0 bases; unmatched junction bases: 2. Germline V lookup: CDR1 SGHDT, CDR2 YYEEEE. CDR3 sequence (DNA): TGTGCCAGCAGTCGGGACAGCTCCTACAATGAGCAGTTCTTC. Its protein is CASSRDSSYNEQFF.

This clone was seen only a few times. The chain carries TRBV5-6 and TRBJ1-2; D remains unclear. Trimming removed 0 bases at V and 6 bases at J, with 9 bases between. CDR3 length: 13 amino acids. Per germline, CDR1 SGHDT and CDR2 YYEEEE. CDR3: CASSLGGLDGYTF. The CDR3 DNA follows: TGTGCCAGCAGCTTGGGAGGGTTAGATGGCTACACCTTC. Supplemented by reference TRBV5-6 and TRBJ1-2, the full variable domain reads DAGVTQSPTHLIKTRGQQVTLRCSPKSGHDTVSWYQQALGQGPQFIFQYYEEEERQRGNFPDRFSGHQFPNYSSELNVNALLLGDSALYLCASSLGGLDGYTFGSGTRLTVV.

In DNA, the CDR3 is TGTGCCAGCAGCCCCCTGACTAGCGGGATCCCCTCCTACAATGAGCAGTTCTTC. Its translation is CASSPLTSGIPSYNEQFF. The V call is TRBV14, the J call TRBJ2-1; 11 nucleotides align to TRBD2. Germline V lookup: CDR1 SGHDN, CDR2 FVKESK. Trimming took 4 bases from V and 0 from J; bases not matched to a gene: 8. This CDR3 comprises 18 residues.

The chain has TRBV11-2 and TRBJ2-7; no firm D call. The V end lost 5 bases, the J end lost 7 bases, and 9 bases lay between the germline ends. Looked up from germline, CDR1 is SGHAT and CDR2 is FQNNGV. The CDR3 totals 11 residues. CDR3 nucleotide sequence: TGTGCCAGCAGCCGGTTGGTAGAGCAGTACTTC. As protein: CASSRLVEQYF.

V gene TRBV28 combines with J gene TRBJ2-7, with a weak D call TRBD2 (6 bases). Germline V gene lookup returns CDR1 MDHEN and CDR2 SYDVKM. The CDR3 is made up of 15 amino acids. The V and J ends lost 3 bases and 2 bases respectively, with 14 bases between them. The DNA of the CDR3 is TGTGCCAGCAGTTTTGGCGGGAAGGGACCCTACGAGCAGTACTTC. Translated, it gives CASSFGGKGPYEQYF.

This chain joins TRBV28 and TRBJ1-1; D is possibly TRBD1 (6 bases). CDR1 MDHEN and CDR2 SYDVKM come from the germline V gene. The ends were cut back, 5 bases at V and 3 bases at J, with 19 bases in the middle. The CDR3 runs 16 residues. The CDR3 loop is CASSGTGNPSYTEAFF. The CDR3, as DNA: TGTGCCAGCAGTGGAACAGGGAACCCATCGTACACTGAAGCTTTCTTT. The full variable domain, its missing parts supplied by reference TRBV28 and TRBJ1-1, is DVKVTQSSRYLVKRTGEKVFLECVQDMDHENMFWYRQDPGLGLRLIYFSYDVKMKEKGDIPEGYSVSREKKERFSLILESASTNQTSMYLCASSGTGNPSYTEAFFGQGTRLTVV.

V and J are TRBV9 and TRBJ2-3; the match to TRBD2 covers 7 bases. This CDR3 spans 20 amino acids. V lost 3 bases, J lost 0 bases, and 19 bases stayed unmatched. CDR1 and CDR2 (germline): SGDLS, YYNGEE. The CDR3 region is CASSGYSGSRMGESTDTQYF. The CDR3 DNA reads as TGTGCCAGCAGCGGCTATAGCGGGTCGCGTATGGGGGAGAGCACAGATACGCAGTATTTT.